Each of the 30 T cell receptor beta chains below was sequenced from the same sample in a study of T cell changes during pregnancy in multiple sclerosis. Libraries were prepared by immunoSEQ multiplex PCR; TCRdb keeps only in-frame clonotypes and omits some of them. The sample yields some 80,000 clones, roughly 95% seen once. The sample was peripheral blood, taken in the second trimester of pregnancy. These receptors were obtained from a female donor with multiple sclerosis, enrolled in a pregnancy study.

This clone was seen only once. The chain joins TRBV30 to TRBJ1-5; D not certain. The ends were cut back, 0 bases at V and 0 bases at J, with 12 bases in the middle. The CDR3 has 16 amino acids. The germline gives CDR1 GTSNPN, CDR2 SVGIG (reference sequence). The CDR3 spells CAWSVHTSHSNQPQHF. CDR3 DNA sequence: TGTGCCTGGAGTGTACATACGTCACATAGCAATCAGCCCCAGCATTTT.

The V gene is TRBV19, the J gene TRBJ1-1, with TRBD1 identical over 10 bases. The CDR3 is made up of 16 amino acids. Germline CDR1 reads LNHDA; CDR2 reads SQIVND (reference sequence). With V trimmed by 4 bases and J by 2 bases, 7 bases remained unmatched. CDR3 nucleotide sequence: TGTGCCAGTAGTAACGCGGGACAGGGGCGAAACACTGAAGCTTTCTTT. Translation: CASSNAGQGRNTEAFF.

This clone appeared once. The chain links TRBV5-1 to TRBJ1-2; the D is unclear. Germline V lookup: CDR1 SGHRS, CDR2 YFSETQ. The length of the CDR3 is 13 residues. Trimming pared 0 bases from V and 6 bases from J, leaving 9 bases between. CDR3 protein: CASSLGPEDGYTF. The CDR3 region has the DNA TGCGCCAGCAGCTTGGGGCCAGAGGATGGCTACACCTTC.

The CDR3 reads CSVVAGGYNEQFF. CDR3 DNA: TGCAGCGTTGTGGCGGGAGGGTACAATGAGCAGTTCTTC. The chain is built from TRBV29-1 and TRBJ2-1; 9 bases agree with TRBD2. The CDR3 totals 13 residues. V trimming: 4 bases; J trimming: 4 bases; junction bases outside the gene matches: 2. CDR1 is SQVTM, CDR2 ANQGSEA, per germline.

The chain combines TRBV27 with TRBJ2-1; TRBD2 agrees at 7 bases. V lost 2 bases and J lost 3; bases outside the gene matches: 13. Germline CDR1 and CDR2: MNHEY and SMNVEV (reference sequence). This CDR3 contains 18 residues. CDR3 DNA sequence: TGTGCCAGCAGTTTAACCCCTTCGGCGGGAGTTTTCTACAATGAGCAGTTCTTC. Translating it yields CASSLTPSAGVFYNEQFF.

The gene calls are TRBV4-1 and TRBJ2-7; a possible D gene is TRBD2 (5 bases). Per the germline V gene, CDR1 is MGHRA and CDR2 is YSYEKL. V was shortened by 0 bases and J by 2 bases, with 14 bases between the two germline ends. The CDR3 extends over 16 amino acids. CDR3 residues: CASSQDRAGTAYEQYF. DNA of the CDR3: TGCGCCAGCAGCCAAGATCGGGCGGGTACAGCCTACGAGCAGTACTTC.

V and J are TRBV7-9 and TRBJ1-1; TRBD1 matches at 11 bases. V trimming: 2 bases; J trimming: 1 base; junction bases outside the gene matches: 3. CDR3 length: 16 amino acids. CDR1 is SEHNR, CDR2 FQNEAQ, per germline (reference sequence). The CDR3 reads CASSLMGQGGNTEAFF. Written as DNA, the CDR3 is TGTGCCAGCAGCTTAATGGGACAGGGGGGGAACACTGAAGCTTTCTTT.

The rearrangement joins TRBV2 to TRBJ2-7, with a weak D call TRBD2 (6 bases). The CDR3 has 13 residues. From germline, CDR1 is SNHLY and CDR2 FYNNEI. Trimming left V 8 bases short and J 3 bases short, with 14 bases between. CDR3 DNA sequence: TGTGCCAGCCACGAGCGGGCGGACTACGAGCAGTACTTC. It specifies CASHERADYEQYF.

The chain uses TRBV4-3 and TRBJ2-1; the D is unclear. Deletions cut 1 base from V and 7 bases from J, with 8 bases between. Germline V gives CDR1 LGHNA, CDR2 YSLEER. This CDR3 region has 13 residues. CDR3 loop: CASSQGGANEQFF. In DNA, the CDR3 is TGCGCCAGCAGCCAAGGAGGAGCGAATGAGCAGTTCTTC.

DNA for the CDR3: TGTGCCAGCAGTCGGGACAGGGGGCTTGGACAGCCCCAGCATTTT. Amino acids: CASSRDRGLGQPQHF. The rearrangement joins TRBV28 to TRBJ1-5; 12 nucleotides agree with TRBD1. Unmatched junction bases numbered 6, after V lost 5 bases and J lost 7 bases. CDR3 size: 15 residues. Germline values: CDR1 MDHEN, CDR2 SYDVKM.

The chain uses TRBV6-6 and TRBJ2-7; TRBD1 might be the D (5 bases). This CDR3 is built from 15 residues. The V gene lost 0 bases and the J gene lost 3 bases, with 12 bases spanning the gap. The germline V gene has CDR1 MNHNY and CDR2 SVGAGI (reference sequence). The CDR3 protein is CASSYSGRVDYEQYF. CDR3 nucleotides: TGTGCCAGCAGTTACTCGGGCAGGGTAGACTACGAGCAGTACTTC.

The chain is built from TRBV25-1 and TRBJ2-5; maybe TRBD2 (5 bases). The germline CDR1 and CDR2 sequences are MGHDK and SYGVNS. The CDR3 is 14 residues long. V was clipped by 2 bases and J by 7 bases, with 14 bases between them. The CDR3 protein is CASSEEGGRWTQYF. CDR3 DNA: TGTGCCAGCAGTGAAGAGGGCGGTCGGTGGACCCAGTACTTC.

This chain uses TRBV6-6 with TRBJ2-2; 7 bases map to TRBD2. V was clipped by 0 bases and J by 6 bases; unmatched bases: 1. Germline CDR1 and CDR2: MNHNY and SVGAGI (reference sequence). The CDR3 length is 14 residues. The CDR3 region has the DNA TGTGCCAGCAGTTACTCGGCGGGGGCCGGGGAGCTGTTTTTT. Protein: CASSYSAGAGELFF.

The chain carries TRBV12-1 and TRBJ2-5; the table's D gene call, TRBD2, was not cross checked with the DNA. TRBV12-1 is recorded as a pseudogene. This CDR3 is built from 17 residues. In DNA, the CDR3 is TGTGCCAGCACCCAACCGCGGAACCAAATGTACCAAGAGACCCAGTACTTC. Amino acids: CASTQPRNQMYQETQYF.

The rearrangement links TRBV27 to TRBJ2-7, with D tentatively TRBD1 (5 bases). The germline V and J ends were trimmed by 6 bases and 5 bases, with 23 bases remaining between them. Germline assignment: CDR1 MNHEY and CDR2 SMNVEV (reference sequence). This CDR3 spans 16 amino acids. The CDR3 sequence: CASRPIMPQGTHEQYF. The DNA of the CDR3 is TGTGCCAGCAGGCCAATTATGCCTCAGGGTACCCACGAGCAGTACTTC.

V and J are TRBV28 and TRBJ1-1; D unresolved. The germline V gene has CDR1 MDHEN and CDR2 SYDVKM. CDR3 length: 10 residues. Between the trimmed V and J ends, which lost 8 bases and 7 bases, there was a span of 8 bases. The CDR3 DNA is TGTGCCAGCGGCCGGAGTGAAGCTTTCTTT. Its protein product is CASGRSEAFF.

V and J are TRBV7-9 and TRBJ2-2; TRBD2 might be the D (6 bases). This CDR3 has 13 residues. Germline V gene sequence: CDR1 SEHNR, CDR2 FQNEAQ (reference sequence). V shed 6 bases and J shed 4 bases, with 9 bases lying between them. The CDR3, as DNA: TGTGCCAGCAGGCGGGACGTCACCGGGGAGCTGTTTTTT. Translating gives CASRRDVTGELFF.

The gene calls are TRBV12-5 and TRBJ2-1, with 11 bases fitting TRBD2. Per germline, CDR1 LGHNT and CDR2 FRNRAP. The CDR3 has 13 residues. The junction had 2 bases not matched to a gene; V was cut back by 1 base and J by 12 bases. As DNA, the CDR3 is TGTGCTAGTGGTTTGGGACTAGCGGGACGGCAGTTCTTC. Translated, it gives CASGLGLAGRQFF.

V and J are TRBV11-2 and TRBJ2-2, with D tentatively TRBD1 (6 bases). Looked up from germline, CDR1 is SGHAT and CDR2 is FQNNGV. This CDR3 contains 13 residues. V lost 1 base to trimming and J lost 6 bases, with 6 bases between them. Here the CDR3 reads CASSLGTAGELFF. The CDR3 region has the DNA TGTGCCAGCAGCTTAGGGACAGCCGGGGAGCTGTTTTTT.

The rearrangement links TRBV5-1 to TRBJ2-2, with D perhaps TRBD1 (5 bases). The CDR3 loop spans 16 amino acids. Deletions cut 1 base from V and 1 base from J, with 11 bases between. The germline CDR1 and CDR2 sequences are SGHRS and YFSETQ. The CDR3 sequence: CASSLRVDRNTGELFF. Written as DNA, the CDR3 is TGCGCCAGCAGCTTGCGCGTAGACAGGAACACCGGGGAGCTGTTTTTT.

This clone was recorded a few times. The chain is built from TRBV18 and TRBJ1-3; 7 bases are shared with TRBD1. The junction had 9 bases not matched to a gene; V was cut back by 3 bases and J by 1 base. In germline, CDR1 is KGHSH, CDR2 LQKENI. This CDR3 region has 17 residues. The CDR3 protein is CASSPRQGGGSGNTIYF. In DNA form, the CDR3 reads TGTGCCAGCTCACCCCGACAGGGAGGTGGATCTGGAAACACCATATATTTT.

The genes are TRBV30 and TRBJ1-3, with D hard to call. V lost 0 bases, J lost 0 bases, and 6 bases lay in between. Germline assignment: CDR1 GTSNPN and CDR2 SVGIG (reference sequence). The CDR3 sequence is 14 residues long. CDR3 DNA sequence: TGTGCCTGGAGTGTACGGTCCTCTGGAAACACCATATATTTT. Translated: CAWSVRSSGNTIYF.

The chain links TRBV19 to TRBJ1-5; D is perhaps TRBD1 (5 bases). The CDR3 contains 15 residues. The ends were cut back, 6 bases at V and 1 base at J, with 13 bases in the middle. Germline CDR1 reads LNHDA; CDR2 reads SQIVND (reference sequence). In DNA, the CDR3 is TGTGCCAGTAGGGGGGAGGGCCGGAGCAATCAGCCCCAGCATTTT. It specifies CASRGEGRSNQPQHF.

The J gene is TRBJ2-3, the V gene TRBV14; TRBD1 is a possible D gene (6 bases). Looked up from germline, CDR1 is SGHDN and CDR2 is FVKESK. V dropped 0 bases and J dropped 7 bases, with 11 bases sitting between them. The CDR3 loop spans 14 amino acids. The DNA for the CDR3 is TGTGCCAGCAGCCAAGAAACCCAGGGGAATACGCAGTATTTT. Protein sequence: CASSQETQGNTQYF.

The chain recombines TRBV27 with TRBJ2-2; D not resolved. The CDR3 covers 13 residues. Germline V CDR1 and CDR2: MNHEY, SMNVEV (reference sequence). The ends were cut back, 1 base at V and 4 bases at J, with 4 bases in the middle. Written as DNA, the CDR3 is TGTGCCAGCAGTTTATGGGCCACCGGGGAGCTGTTTTTT. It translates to CASSLWATGELFF.

CDR3 in amino acids: CASSSTSAADTQYF. The CDR3 coding sequence is TGTGCCAGCTCATCAACTAGCGCCGCAGATACGCAGTATTTT. The chain has TRBV18 and TRBJ2-3; 7 bases line up with TRBD2. Looked up from germline, CDR1 is KGHSH and CDR2 is LQKENI. Trimming took 5 bases from V and 4 from J; bases not matched to a gene: 6. The CDR3 runs to 14 residues. The whole variable domain, filled in from reference TRBV18 and TRBJ2-3, reads NAGVMQNPRHLVRRRGQEARLRCSPMKGHSHVYWYRQLPEEGLKFMVYLQKENIIDESGMPKERFSAEFPKEGPSILRIQQVVRGDSAAYFCASSSTSAADTQYFGPGTRLTVL.

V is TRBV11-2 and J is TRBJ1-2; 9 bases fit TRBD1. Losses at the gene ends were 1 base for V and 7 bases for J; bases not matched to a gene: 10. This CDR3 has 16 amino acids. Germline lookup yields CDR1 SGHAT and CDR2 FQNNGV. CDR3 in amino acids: CASSLGGTGLIRGYTF. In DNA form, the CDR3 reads TGTGCCAGCAGCTTAGGGGGGACAGGGCTTATTCGTGGCTACACCTTC.

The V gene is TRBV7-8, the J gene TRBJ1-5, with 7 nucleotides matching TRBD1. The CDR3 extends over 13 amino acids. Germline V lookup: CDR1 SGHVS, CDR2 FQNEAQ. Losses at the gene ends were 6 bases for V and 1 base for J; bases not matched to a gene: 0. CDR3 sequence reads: CASRTGSNQPQHF. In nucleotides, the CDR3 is TGTGCCAGCAGGACAGGGAGCAATCAGCCCCAGCATTTT.

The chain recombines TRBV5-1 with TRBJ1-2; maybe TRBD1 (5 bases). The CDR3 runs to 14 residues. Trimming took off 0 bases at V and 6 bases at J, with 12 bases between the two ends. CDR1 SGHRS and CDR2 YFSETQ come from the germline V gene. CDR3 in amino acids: CASSLVGGKDGYTF. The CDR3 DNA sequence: TGCGCCAGCAGCTTGGTGGGGGGGAAGGATGGCTACACCTTC. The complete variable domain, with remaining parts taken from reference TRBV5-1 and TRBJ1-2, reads KAGVTQTPRYLIKTRGQQVTLSCSPISGHRSVSWYQQTPGQGLQFLFEYFSETQRNKGNFPGRFSGRQFSNSRSEMNVSTLELGDSALYLCASSLVGGKDGYTFGSGTRLTVV.

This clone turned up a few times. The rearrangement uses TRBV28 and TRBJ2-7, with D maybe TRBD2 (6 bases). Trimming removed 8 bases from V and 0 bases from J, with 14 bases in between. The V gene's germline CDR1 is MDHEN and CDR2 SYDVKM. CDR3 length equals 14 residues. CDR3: CASCRERASYEQYF. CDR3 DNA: TGTGCCAGCTGTAGAGAGCGGGCCTCCTACGAGCAGTACTTC.